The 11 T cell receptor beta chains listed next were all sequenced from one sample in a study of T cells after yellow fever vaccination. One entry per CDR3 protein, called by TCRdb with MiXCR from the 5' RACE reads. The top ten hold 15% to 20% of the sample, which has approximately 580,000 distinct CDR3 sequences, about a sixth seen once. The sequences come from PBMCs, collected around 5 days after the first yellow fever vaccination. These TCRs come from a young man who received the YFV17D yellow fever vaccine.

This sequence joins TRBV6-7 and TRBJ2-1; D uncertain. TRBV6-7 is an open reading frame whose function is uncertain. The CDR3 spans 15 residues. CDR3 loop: CAPQGQDPSHHEQFF. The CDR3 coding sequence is TGTGCTCCCCAAGGGCAGGATCCGTCACACCATGAGCAGTTCTTC.

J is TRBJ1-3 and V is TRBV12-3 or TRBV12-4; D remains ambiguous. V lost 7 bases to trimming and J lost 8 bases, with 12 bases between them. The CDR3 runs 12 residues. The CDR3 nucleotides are TGTGCCAGCAATTTCGGAGCCGACACCATATATTTT. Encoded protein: CASNFGADTIYF.

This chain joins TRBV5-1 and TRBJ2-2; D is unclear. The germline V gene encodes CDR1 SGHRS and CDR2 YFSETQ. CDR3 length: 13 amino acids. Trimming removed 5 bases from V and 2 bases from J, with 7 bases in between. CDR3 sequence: CASRSENTGELFF. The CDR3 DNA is TGCGCCAGCAGGTCGGAAAACACCGGGGAGCTGTTTTTT.

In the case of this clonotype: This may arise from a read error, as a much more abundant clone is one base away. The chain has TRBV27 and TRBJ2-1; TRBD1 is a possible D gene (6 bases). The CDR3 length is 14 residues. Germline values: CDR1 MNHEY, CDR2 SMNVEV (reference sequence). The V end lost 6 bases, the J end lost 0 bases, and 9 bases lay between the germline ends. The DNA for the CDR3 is TGTGCCAGCAGCGTAGGGGGCTCCTACAATGAGCAGTTCTTC. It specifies CASSVGGSYNEQFF.

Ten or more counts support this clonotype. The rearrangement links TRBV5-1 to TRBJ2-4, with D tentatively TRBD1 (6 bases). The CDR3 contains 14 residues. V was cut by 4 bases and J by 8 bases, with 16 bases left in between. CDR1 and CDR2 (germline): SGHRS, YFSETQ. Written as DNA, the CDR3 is TGCGCCAGCAGCGGCTGGGGGCCCGGGGACATTCAGTACTTC. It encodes CASSGWGPGDIQYF. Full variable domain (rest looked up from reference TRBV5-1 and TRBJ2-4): KAGVTQTPRYLIKTRGQQVTLSCSPISGHRSVSWYQQTPGQGLQFLFEYFSETQRNKGNFPGRFSGRQFSNSRSEMNVSTLELGDSALYLCASSGWGPGDIQYFGAGTRLSVL.

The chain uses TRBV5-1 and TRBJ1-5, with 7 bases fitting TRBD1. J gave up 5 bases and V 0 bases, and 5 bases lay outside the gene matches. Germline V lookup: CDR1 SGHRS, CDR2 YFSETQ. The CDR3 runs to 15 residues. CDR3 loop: CASSLAGQAYQPQHF. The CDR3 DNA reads TGCGCCAGCAGCTTGGCCGGACAGGCATATCAGCCCCAGCATTTT.

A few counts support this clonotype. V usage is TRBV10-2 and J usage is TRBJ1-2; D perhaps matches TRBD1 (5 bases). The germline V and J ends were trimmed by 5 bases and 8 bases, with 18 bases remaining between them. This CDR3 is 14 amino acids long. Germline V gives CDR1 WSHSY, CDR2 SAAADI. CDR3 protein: CASSPGLLRAGYTF. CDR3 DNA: TGCGCCAGCAGTCCGGGACTCCTAAGGGCGGGCTACACCTTC.

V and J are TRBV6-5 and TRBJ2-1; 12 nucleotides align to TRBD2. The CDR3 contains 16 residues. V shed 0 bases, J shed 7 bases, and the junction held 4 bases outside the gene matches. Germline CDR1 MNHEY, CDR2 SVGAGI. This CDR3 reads CASSYSSSGGANEQFF. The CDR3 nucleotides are TGTGCCAGCAGTTACTCCTCTAGCGGGGGGGCTAATGAGCAGTTCTTC.

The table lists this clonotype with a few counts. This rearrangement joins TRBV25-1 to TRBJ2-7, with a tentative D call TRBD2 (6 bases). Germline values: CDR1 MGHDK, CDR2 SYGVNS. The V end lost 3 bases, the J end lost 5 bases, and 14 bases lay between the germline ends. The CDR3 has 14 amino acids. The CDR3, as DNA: TGTGCCAGCAGTGATTGGGAGGCTTTGGACGAGCAGTACGTC. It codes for CASSDWEALDEQYV.

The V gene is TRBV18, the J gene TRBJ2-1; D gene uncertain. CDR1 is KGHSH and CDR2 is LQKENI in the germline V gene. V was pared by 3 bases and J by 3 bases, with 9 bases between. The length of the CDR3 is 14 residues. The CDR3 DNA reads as TGTGCCAGCTCACCGGCGGCAGGCTACAATGAGCAGTTCTTC. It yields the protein CASSPAAGYNEQFF.

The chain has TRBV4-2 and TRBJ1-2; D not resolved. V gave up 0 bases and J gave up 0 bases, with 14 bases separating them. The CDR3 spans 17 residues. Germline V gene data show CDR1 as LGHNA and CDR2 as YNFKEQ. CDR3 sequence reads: CASSQERAQHSNYGYTF. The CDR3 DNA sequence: TGTGCCAGCAGCCAAGAAAGGGCACAGCACTCTAACTATGGCTACACCTTC.